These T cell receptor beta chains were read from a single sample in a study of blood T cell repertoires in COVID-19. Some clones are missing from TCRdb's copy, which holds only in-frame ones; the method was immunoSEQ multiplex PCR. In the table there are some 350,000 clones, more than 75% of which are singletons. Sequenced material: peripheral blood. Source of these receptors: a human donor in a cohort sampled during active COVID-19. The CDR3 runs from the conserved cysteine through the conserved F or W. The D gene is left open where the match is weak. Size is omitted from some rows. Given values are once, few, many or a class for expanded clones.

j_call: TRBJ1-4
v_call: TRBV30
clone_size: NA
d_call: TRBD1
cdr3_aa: CAWKSLRTGVEKLFF
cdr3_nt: TGTGCCTGGAAGTCCCTCAGGACAGGGGTTGAAAAACTGTTTTTT

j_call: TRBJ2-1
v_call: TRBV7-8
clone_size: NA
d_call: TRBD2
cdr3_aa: CASSNERTSGGSYNEQFF
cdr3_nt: TGTGCCAGCAGCAATGAAAGGACTAGCGGGGGTTCCTACAATGAGCAGTTCTTC

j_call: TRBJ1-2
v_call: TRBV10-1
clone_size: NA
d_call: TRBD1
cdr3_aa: CASRVDRGMGGFFDYGYTF
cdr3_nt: TGCGCCAGCAGGGTGGACAGGGGGATGGGGGGGTTCTTCGACTATGGCTACACCTTC

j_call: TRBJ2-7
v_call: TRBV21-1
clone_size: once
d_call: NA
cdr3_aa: CASSSPGGYEQYF
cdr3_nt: TGTGCCAGCAGCAGCCCGGGAGGCTACGAGCAGTACTTC

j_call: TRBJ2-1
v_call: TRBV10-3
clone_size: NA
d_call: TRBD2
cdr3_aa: CAISGDGAGGPWLVEQFF
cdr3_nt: TGTGCCATCAGTGGGGACGGAGCGGGAGGGCCCTGGTTGGTCGAGCAGTTCTTC

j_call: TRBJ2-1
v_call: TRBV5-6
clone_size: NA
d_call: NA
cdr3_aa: CASSYRDMSSYNEQFF
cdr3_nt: TGTGCCAGCAGCTACCGGGACATGAGCTCCTACAATGAGCAGTTCTTC

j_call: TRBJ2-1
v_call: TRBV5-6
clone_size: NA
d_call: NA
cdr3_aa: CASSLGGFNNEQFF
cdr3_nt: TGTGCCAGCAGCTTGGGCGGTTTTAACAATGAGCAGTTCTTC

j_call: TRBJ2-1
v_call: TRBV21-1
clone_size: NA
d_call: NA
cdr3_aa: CASSKEEHPSSYNEQFF
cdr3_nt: TGTGCCAGCAGCAAAGAGGAGCACCCGAGCTCCTACAATGAGCAGTTCTTC

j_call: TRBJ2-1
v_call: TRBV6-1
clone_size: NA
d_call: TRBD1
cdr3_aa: CASSEGLGGADEQFF
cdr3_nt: TGTGCCAGCAGTGAGGGTCTAGGGGGCGCAGATGAGCAGTTCTTC

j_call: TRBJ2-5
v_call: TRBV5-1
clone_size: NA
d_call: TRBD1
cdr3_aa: CASSLGDSRYQETQYF
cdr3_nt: TGCGCCAGCAGCTTGGGGGACAGCCGGTACCAAGAGACCCAGTACTTC

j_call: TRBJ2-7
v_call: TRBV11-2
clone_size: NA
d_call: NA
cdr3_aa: CASSVGGYEQYF
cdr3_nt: TGTGCCAGCAGCGTGGGCGGGTACGAGCAGTACTTC

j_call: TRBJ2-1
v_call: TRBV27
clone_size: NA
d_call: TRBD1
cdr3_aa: CASSPPGTGYNEQFF
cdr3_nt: TGTGCCAGCAGTCCACCCGGGACAGGGTACAATGAGCAGTTCTTC

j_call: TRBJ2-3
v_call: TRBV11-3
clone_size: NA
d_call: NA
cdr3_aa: CASSSSRGTQYF
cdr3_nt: TGTGCCAGCAGCTCGTCCCGCGGTACGCAGTATTTT

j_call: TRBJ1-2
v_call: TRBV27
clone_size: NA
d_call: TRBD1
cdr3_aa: CASSTGQGYGYTF
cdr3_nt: TGTGCCAGCAGTACGGGACAGGGCTACGGCTACACCTTC

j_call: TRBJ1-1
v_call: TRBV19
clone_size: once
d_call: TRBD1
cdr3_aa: CASSIQGVNTEAFF
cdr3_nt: TGTGCCAGTAGTATCCAGGGGGTTAACACTGAAGCTTTCTTT

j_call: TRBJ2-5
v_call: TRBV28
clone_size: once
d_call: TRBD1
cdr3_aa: CASSFLSGTGDGETQYF
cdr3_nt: TGTGCCAGCAGTTTCTTGTCCGGGACAGGGGACGGGGAGACCCAGTACTTC

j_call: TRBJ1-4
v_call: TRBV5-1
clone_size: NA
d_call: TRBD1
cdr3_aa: CASSAGQEATNEKLFF
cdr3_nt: TGCGCCAGCAGCGCCGGACAGGAGGCGACTAATGAAAAACTGTTTTTT

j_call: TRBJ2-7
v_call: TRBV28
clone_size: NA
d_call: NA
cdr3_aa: CASSLSVGVSYEQYF
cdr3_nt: TGTGCCAGCAGTTTATCGGTCGGGGTGTCCTACGAGCAGTACTTC

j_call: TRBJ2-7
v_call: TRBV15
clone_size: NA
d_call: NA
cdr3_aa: CATSWELRYEQYF
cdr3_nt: TGTGCCACCAGTTGGGAGTTACGGTACGAGCAGTACTTC

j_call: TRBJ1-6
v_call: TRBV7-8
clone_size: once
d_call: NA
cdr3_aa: CASSLTLDNSPLHF
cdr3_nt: TGTGCCAGCAGCTTAACACTAGATAATTCACCCCTCCACTTT

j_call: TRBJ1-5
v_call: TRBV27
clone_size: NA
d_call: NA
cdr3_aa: CASSQRAEGDQPQHF
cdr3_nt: TGTGCCAGCAGCCAAAGGGCGGAGGGTGATCAGCCCCAGCATTTT

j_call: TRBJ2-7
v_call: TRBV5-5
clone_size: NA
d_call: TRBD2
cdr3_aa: CASSELAGGPPSYEQYF
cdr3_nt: TGTGCCAGCAGCGAACTAGCGGGAGGGCCTCCCAGCTACGAGCAGTACTTC

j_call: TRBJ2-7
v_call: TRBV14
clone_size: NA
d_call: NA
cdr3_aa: CASSLIPGQEQYF
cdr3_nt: TGTGCCAGCAGCCTCATTCCGGGACAAGAGCAGTACTTC

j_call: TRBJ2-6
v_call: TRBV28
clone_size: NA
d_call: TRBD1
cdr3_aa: CASSRAGQVVSGANVLTF
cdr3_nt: TGTGCCAGCAGCCGGGCGGGACAGGTGGTCTCTGGGGCCAACGTCCTGACTTTC

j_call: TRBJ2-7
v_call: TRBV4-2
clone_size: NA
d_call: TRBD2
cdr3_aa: CASSQDLSAGGPMKYEQYF
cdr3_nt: TGTGCCAGCAGCCAAGATCTATCAGCGGGGGGGCCTATGAAATACGAGCAGTACTTC

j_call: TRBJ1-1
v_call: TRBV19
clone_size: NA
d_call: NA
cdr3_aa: CASTVRGLGNTEAFF
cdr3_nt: TGTGCCTCCACCGTTAGGGGCCTGGGGAACACTGAAGCTTTCTTT

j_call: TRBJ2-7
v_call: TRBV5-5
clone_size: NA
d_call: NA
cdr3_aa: CASSLVGGASYEQYF
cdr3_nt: TGTGCCAGCAGCTTGGTAGGGGGGGCCTCCTACGAGCAGTACTTC

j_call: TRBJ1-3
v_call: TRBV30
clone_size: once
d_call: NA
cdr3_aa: CAWSEGYSSGNTIYF
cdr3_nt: TGTGCCTGGAGCGAGGGATACAGCTCTGGAAACACCATATATTTT

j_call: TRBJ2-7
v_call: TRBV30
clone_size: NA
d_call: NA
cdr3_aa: CAWKRGGSYEQYF
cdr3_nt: TGTGCCTGGAAGAGGGGGGGATCCTACGAGCAGTACTTC

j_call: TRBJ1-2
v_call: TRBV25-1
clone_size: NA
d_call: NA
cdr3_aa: CASSKRTDSNYGYTF
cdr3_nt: TGTGCCAGCAGTAAAAGGACAGATTCTAACTATGGCTACACCTTC

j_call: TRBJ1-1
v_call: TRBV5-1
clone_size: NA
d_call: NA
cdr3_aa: CASSLETGLNTEAFF
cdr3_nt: TGCGCCAGCAGCTTAGAAACAGGATTGAACACTGAAGCTTTCTTT

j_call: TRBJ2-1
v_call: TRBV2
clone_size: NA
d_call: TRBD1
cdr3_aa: CASSEWTGAYNEQFF
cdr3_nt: TGTGCCAGCAGTGAATGGACAGGGGCCTACAATGAGCAGTTCTTC

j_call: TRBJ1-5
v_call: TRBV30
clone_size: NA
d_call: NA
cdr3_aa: CAWSSGGNQPQHF
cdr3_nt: TGTGCCTGGTCGAGCGGAGGCAATCAGCCCCAGCATTTT

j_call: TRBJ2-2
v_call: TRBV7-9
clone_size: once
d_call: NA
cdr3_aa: CASSFYTGELFF
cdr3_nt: TGTGCCAGCAGCTTCTACACCGGGGAGCTGTTTTTT

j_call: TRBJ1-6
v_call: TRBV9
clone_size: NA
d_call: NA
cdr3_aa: CASSPGGGESPLHF
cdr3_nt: TGTGCCAGCAGCCCGGGAGGGGGAGAATCACCCCTCCACTTT

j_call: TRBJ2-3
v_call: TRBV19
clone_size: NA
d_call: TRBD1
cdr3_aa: CASSTRTGFGFDTQYF
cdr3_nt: TGTGCCAGTAGTACCCGGACAGGTTTCGGGTTTGATACGCAGTATTTT

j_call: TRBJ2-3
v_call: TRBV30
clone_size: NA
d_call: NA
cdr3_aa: CAWSGATDTQYF
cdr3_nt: TGTGCCTGGAGTGGAGCCACAGATACGCAGTATTTT

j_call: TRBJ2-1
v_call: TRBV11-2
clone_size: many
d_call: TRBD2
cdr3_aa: CASSLFSSGRFGEQFF
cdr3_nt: TGTGCCAGCAGCTTATTCAGTAGCGGGAGGTTTGGTGAGCAGTTCTTC

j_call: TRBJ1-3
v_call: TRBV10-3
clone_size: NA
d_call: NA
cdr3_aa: CASITGPGNTIYF
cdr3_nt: TGTGCCAGTATTACTGGGCCTGGAAACACCATATATTTT

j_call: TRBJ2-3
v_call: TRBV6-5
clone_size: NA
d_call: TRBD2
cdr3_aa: CASGLVGFADTQYF
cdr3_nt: TGTGCCAGTGGACTAGTTGGTTTTGCAGATACGCAGTATTTT

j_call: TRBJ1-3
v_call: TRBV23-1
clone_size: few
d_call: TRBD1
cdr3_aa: CASSQSRDRGRNTIYF
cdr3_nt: TGCGCCAGCAGCCAGAGCCGGGACAGGGGGCGAAACACCATATATTTT

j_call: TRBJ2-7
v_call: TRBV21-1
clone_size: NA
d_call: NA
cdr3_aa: CASSPRHSYEQYF
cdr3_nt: TGTGCCAGCAGCCCCCGACATTCCTACGAGCAGTACTTC

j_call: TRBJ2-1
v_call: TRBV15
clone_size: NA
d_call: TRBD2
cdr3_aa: CATSRLAGASNEQFF
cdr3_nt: TGTGCCACCAGCCGACTAGCGGGAGCTTCCAATGAGCAGTTCTTC

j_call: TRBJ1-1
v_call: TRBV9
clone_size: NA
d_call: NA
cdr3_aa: CASSVGGQNTEAFF
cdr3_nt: TGTGCCAGCAGCGTAGGGGGACAGAACACTGAAGCTTTCTTT

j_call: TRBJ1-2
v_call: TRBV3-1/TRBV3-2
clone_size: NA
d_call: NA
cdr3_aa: CASSQEIPGIYGYTF
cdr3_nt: TGTGCCAGCAGCCAAGAAATCCCAGGGATATATGGCTACACCTTC

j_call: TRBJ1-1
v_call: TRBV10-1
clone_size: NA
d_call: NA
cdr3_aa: CASSEREGGTEAFF
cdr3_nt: TGCGCCAGCAGTGAAAGGGAAGGAGGGACTGAAGCTTTCTTT

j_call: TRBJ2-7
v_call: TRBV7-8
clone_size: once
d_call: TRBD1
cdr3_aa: CASSLDRANEQYF
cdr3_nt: TGTGCCAGCAGCTTGGACAGGGCGAACGAGCAGTACTTC

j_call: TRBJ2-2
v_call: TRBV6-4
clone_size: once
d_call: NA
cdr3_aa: CASTPVGELFF
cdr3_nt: TGTGCCAGCACCCCAGTCGGGGAGCTGTTTTTT

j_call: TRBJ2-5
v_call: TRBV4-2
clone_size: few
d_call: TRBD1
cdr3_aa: CASSQDRGKEETQYF
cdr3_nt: TGTGCCAGCAGCCAAGACAGGGGGAAGGAAGAGACCCAGTACTTC

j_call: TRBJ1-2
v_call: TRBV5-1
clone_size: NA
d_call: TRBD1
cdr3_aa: CASSLGSTGSYGYTF
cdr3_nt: TGCGCCAGCAGCTTGGGGTCGACAGGGTCCTATGGCTACACCTTC

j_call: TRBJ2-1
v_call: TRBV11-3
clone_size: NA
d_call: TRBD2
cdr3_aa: CASSHGLAEYNEQFF
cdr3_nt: TGTGCCAGCAGCCACGGACTAGCGGAATACAATGAGCAGTTCTTC

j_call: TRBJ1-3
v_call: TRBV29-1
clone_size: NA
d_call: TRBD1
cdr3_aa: CSVAFYGTGAGNTIYF
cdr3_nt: TGCAGCGTCGCCTTTTATGGGACAGGGGCTGGAAACACCATATATTTT